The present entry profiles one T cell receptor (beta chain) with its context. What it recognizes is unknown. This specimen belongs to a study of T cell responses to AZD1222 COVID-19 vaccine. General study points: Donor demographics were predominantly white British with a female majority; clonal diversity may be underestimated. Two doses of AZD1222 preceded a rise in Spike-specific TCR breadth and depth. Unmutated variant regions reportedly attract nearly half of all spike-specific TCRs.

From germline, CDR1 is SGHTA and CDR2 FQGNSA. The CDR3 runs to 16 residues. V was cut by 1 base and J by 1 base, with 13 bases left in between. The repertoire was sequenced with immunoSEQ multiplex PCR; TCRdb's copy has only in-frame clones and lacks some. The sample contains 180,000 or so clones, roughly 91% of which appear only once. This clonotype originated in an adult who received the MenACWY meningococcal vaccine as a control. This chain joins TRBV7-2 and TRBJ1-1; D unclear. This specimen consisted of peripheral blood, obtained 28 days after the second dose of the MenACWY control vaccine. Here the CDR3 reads CASSLGSVRGNTEAFF. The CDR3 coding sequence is TGTGCCAGCAGCTTAGGGTCCGTCCGAGGGAACACTGAAGCTTTCTTT.